The 10 T cell receptor beta chains in this list originate from one sample, sequenced in a study of beta chain features in type 1 diabetes. Expressed TCRB transcripts got sequenced, as all isolated RNA was reverse transcribed. Sequenced by immunoSEQ multiplex PCR; TCRdb stores in-frame clones only, minus some. The data show 150,000 to 170,000 clones, 8.1% seen once. The sample comprised central memory CD4+ T cells from blood. Receptors originate from a man younger than 30 in good health.

The chain joins TRBV7-2 to TRBJ2-7; D perhaps matches TRBD1 (6 bases). This CDR3 is 14 amino acids long. Germline values: CDR1 SGHTA, CDR2 FQGNSA. The ends were cut back, 1 base at V and 3 bases at J, with 10 bases in the middle. CDR3 region: CASSLGVRGYEQYF. The CDR3 DNA follows: TGTGCCAGCAGCTTAGGGGTCAGGGGCTACGAGCAGTACTTC.

The chain links TRBV28 to TRBJ1-1, with 10 bases fitting TRBD1. Trimming at V came to 8 bases and at J to 4 bases, leaving 10 bases not matched to a gene. Germline values: CDR1 MDHEN, CDR2 SYDVKM. This CDR3 contains 15 residues. The CDR3 loop reads CASVGTGAVSTEAFF. The CDR3 nucleotides are TGTGCCAGCGTAGGGACAGGGGCTGTAAGCACTGAAGCTTTCTTT. Full variable domain (missing parts from reference TRBV28 and TRBJ1-1): DVKVTQSSRYLVKRTGEKVFLECVQDMDHENMFWYRQDPGLGLRLIYFSYDVKMKEKGDIPEGYSVSREKKERFSLILESASTNQTSMYLCASVGTGAVSTEAFFGQGTRLTVV.

This clone has a count of ten or more. The chain is built from TRBV5-1 and TRBJ2-6; TRBD1 matches 10 bases. Germline V gene sequence: CDR1 SGHRS, CDR2 YFSETQ. This CDR3 region has 18 residues. V shed 4 bases and J 0 bases; nucleotides not matched to a gene: 7. DNA of the CDR3: TGCGCCAGCAGCCCGCGGACAGGGGGAAACTCTGGGGCCAACGTCCTGACTTTC. Translating gives CASSPRTGGNSGANVLTF.

This clone was observed a few times. This chain uses TRBV4-3 with TRBJ1-2, with 7 bases fitting TRBD1. The V segment lost 5 bases and the J segment 14 bases; nucleotides outside the gene matches: 14. In germline, CDR1 is LGHNA, CDR2 YSLEER. The CDR3 spans 13 residues. The CDR3 bases are TGCGCCAGCAGCTTTTCGGGGACAGCCGCTAGGACCTTC. Protein: CASSFSGTAARTF.

V is TRBV19 and J is TRBJ2-5; the match to TRBD1 covers 9 bases. The germline V gene has CDR1 LNHDA and CDR2 SQIVND (reference sequence). The V and J ends lost 5 bases and 7 bases, in that order; junction bases with no gene match: 11. CDR3 length: 15 residues. The CDR3 DNA is TGTGCCAGTAGTCCACGGACAGGGGCGGTGGGGACCCAGTACTTC. Protein: CASSPRTGAVGTQYF.

This clone appeared a few times. V and J are TRBV27 and TRBJ2-1; 11 bases are a match to TRBD2. In germline, CDR1 is MNHEY, CDR2 SMNVEV (reference sequence). With V trimmed by 5 bases and J by 0 bases, 6 bases remained unmatched. There are 17 residues in the CDR3. The CDR3 nucleotides are TGTGCCAGCAGTAGGTGGCTAGCGGGGGGCTCCTACAATGAGCAGTTCTTC. As protein: CASSRWLAGGSYNEQFF.

This rearrangement joins TRBV11-2 to TRBJ1-2; no clear D gene. V dropped 5 bases and J dropped 3 bases, with 7 bases sitting between them. From germline, CDR1 is SGHAT and CDR2 FQNNGV. The CDR3 length is 12 residues. CDR3 loop: CASSPLDYGYTF. CDR3 DNA sequence: TGTGCCAGCAGCCCATTAGACTATGGCTACACCTTC. Full variable domain (missing parts from reference TRBV11-2 and TRBJ1-2): EAGVAQSPRYKIIEKRQSVAFWCNPISGHATLYWYQQILGQGPKLLIQFQNNGVVDDSQLPKDRFSAERLKGVDSTLKIQPAKLEDSAVYLCASSPLDYGYTFGSGTRLTVV.

The rearrangement joins TRBV21-1 to TRBJ1-5. TRBV21-1 represents a pseudogene. This CDR3 has 16 amino acids. The CDR3 DNA reads TGTGCCAGCAGCAGTCGCCGAGGGGGGGCAGGTCAGCCCCAGCATTTT. Translated: CASSSRRGGAGQPQHF.

The table lists this clone with a few counts. The chain has TRBV6-5 and TRBJ2-3; 9 nucleotides match TRBD1. CDR1 is MNHEY, CDR2 SVGAGI, per germline. The CDR3 length is 13 residues. Germline trimming cut 10 bases from V and 4 bases from J; bases unmatched to any gene: 6. The CDR3 sequence is CAITGQGSDTQYF. In DNA, the CDR3 is TGTGCCATCACCGGACAGGGGTCAGATACGCAGTATTTT.

This clone was recorded a few times. V and J are TRBV19 and TRBJ2-1, with D maybe TRBD2 (5 bases). The CDR3 sequence is 16 residues long. Germline V gene data show CDR1 as LNHDA and CDR2 as SQIVND (reference sequence). V lost 6 bases to trimming and J lost 8 bases, with 23 bases between them. CDR3 sequence: CASSLQPDPNGDEQFF. The CDR3 DNA is TGTGCCAGTAGCCTCCAACCGGACCCAAACGGGGATGAGCAGTTCTTC.